Listed here are 20 T cell receptor beta chains from one sample, sequenced in a study of a mutant IDH1 vaccine in newly diagnosed glioma. No cognate antigen is known for these TCRs. Profiled with immunoSEQ multiplex PCR; TCRdb holds only in-frame clones, not every one. This table holds 50,000 to 70,000 clones, over 80% found once. Described time point: week 23, last vaccination. Vaccinated patients received 300 ug of mutant IDH1 20-mer peptide per dose, with topical imiquimod. The source was PBMCs, collected from a glioma patient whose treatment included an IDH1 peptide vaccine. These receptor sequences come from a man in his forties with glioma.

This clone was observed a few times. The V gene is TRBV5-1, the J gene TRBJ2-5; 9 positions match TRBD2. J gave up 5 bases and V 2 bases, and 4 bases lay outside the gene matches. Germline V lookup: CDR1 SGHRS, CDR2 YFSETQ. The CDR3 is 14 residues long. The CDR3 DNA follows: TGCGCCAGCAGCTTTATAGCGGGAGAGGAGACCCAGTACTTC. It translates to CASSFIAGEETQYF.

The CDR3 sequence: CASSLVPGTSTDTQYF. The CDR3, as DNA: TGCGCCAGCAGCTTGGTGCCAGGGACTAGCACAGATACGCAGTATTTT. This chain connects TRBV5-1 to TRBJ2-3; D might be TRBD2 (6 bases). The ends were cut back, 0 bases at V and 0 bases at J, with 11 bases in the middle. Germline values: CDR1 SGHRS, CDR2 YFSETQ. The CDR3 covers 16 residues.

This chain joins TRBV5-1 and TRBJ2-3; TRBD1 might be the D (5 bases). CDR1 SGHRS and CDR2 YFSETQ come from the germline V gene. The V and J ends lost 5 bases and 4 bases respectively, with 14 bases between them. The CDR3 totals 14 residues. The CDR3 region has the DNA TGCGCCAGCAGTTTTAGCTCAGGGCCAGATACGCAGTATTTT. This codes for CASSFSSGPDTQYF.

This clone was seen a single time. The chain recombines TRBV4-3 with TRBJ2-1, with TRBD2 matching over 11 bases. V shed 4 bases, J shed 0 bases, and the junction held 11 bases outside the gene matches. The CDR3 runs 19 residues. Germline V CDR1 and CDR2: LGHNA, YSLEER. This chain's CDR3 is CASSPSLAGGPSSYNEQFF. In DNA form, the CDR3 reads TGCGCCAGCAGCCCCTCGCTAGCGGGAGGCCCGAGCTCCTACAATGAGCAGTTCTTC.

This rearrangement joins TRBV19 to TRBJ1-2; D might be TRBD1 (5 bases). Germline V gene data show CDR1 as LNHDA and CDR2 as SQIVND (reference sequence). The CDR3 has 12 residues. Between the trimmed V and J ends, which lost 7 bases and 7 bases, there was a span of 13 bases. The CDR3 nucleotides read TGTGCCAGTAAAGGCAGGGCGGGTGGCTACACCTTC. Its protein is CASKGRAGGYTF.

The V and J genes are TRBV5-1 and TRBJ2-7, with D perhaps matching TRBD2 (6 bases). CDR3 length: 16 residues. CDR1 SGHRS and CDR2 YFSETQ come from the germline V gene. Trimming removed 0 bases from V and 3 bases from J, with 16 bases in between. CDR3 amino acids: CASSLASGVRNYEQYF. As DNA, the CDR3 is TGCGCCAGCAGCTTGGCCTCGGGGGTGAGGAACTACGAGCAGTACTTC.

The V gene is TRBV7-9, the J gene TRBJ1-3; TRBD1 might be the D (5 bases). Trimming stripped 4 bases from V and 8 bases from J, with 9 bases between. The CDR3 runs 12 residues. Per the germline V gene, CDR1 is SEHNR and CDR2 is FQNEAQ (reference sequence). CDR3 sequence: CASSWGVDTIYF. In nucleotides, the CDR3 is TGTGCCAGCAGCTGGGGGGTTGACACCATATATTTT.

The chain carries TRBV4-3 and TRBJ2-5; D call uncertain. The CDR3 has 14 amino acids. CDR1 and CDR2 (germline): LGHNA, YSLEER. V was clipped by 1 base and J by 5 bases, with 11 bases between them. In DNA form, the CDR3 reads TGCGCCAGCAGCCAAGGTTATACCCGGGAGACCCAGTACTTC. This encodes CASSQGYTRETQYF.

V gene TRBV29-1 combines with J gene TRBJ2-3; D is perhaps TRBD2 (5 bases). The CDR3 is 13 residues long. Germline CDR1 is SQVTM and CDR2 is ANQGSEA. V gave up 3 bases and J gave up 5 bases, with 12 bases separating them. This chain's CDR3 is CSVESGSGDTQYF. In nucleotides, the CDR3 is TGCAGCGTTGAGTCGGGGTCCGGAGATACGCAGTATTTT.

The CDR3 loop is CASSLGLAVRGSDTQYF. CDR3 bases: TGCGCCAGCAGCTTGGGGCTAGCGGTAAGAGGTTCTGATACGCAGTATTTT. The V and J genes are TRBV5-1 and TRBJ2-3; TRBD2 matches at 7 bases. V trimming: 0 bases; J trimming: 6 bases; junction bases outside the gene matches: 13. From germline, CDR1 is SGHRS and CDR2 YFSETQ. This CDR3 contains 17 residues.

This chain connects TRBV10-3 to TRBJ2-6, with D maybe TRBD2 (6 bases). This CDR3 is 16 amino acids long. Germline lookup yields CDR1 ENHRY and CDR2 SYGVKD. V lost 4 bases and J lost 3, with 13 bases in between. CDR3 sequence: CAISGQGGGGANVLTF. In DNA form, the CDR3 reads TGTGCCATCAGTGGGCAGGGAGGTGGTGGGGCCAACGTCCTGACTTTC.

The V call is TRBV11-3, the J call TRBJ2-6, with D perhaps matching TRBD1 (5 bases). V lost 5 bases, J lost 1 base, and 9 bases lay in between. Germline loops: CDR1 SGHNT, CDR2 YENEEA. The CDR3 is 15 residues long. The CDR3 loop is CASSKAGSGANVLTF. CDR3 in DNA: TGTGCCAGCAGCAAGGCAGGGTCTGGGGCCAACGTCCTGACTTTC.

The V gene is TRBV14, the J gene TRBJ2-3, with D perhaps matching TRBD2 (6 bases). The CDR3 has 15 residues. The V gene lost 1 base and the J gene lost 3 bases, with 11 bases spanning the gap. Germline CDR1 SGHDN, CDR2 FVKESK. The CDR3 DNA reads TGTGCCAGCAGCCAAGCGGGAGTCCGTACAGATACGCAGTATTTT. It encodes CASSQAGVRTDTQYF. Variable domain in full (rest from reference TRBV14 and TRBJ2-3): EAGVTQFPSHSVIEKGQTVTLRCDPISGHDNLYWYRRVMGKEIKFLLHFVKESKQDESGMPNNRFLAERTGGTYSTLKVQPAELEDSGVYFCASSQAGVRTDTQYFGPGTRLTVL.

The table lists this clone with a count of one. V usage is TRBV20-1 and J usage is TRBJ1-2; D uncertain. The germline V and J ends were trimmed by 6 bases and 8 bases, with 13 bases remaining between them. The CDR3 is made up of 11 amino acids. Germline lookup yields CDR1 DFQATT and CDR2 SNEGSKA (reference sequence). The CDR3 reads CSAAAPGGYTF. CDR3 sequence (DNA): TGCAGTGCCGCGGCACCCGGGGGCTACACCTTC.

The chain links TRBV5-6 to TRBJ1-3; D is unresolved. V was pared by 4 bases and J by 3 bases, with 8 bases between. This CDR3 has 13 residues. In germline, CDR1 is SGHDT, CDR2 YYEEEE. For the CDR3, the DNA is TGTGCCAGCAGCGCGGGAGATGGAAACACCATATATTTT. This encodes CASSAGDGNTIYF.

This chain links TRBV14 with TRBJ1-1; the D gene is possibly TRBD1 (6 bases). CDR1 and CDR2 (germline): SGHDN, FVKESK. The V and J ends lost 0 bases and 11 bases respectively, with 16 bases between them. This CDR3 has 14 amino acids. The CDR3 spells CASSQDMRQVTAFF. Here the CDR3 DNA reads TGTGCCAGCAGCCAAGATATGAGACAGGTGACGGCTTTCTTT.

This chain links TRBV7-2 with TRBJ1-5, with D hard to call. CDR1 is SGHTA, CDR2 FQGNSA, per germline. The CDR3 totals 13 residues. Between the trimmed V and J ends, which lost 4 bases and 4 bases, there was a span of 8 bases. CDR3 loop: CASSSYPNQPQHF. CDR3 bases: TGTGCCAGCAGCTCTTACCCTAATCAGCCCCAGCATTTT.

The chain's CDR3 is CASGGGSSTDTQYF. As DNA, the CDR3 is TGTGCCAGCGGGGGAGGAAGCAGCACAGATACGCAGTATTTT. The chain has TRBV9 and TRBJ2-3, with D possibly TRBD2 on 6 matching bases. CDR1 and CDR2 from the germline V gene are SGDLS and YYNGEE. V gave up 7 bases and J gave up 0 bases, with 12 bases separating them. This CDR3 contains 14 residues.

This chain connects TRBV5-1 to TRBJ2-7, with no clear D. The CDR3 is 14 residues long. V was trimmed by 2 bases and J by 3 bases, leaving 12 bases between them. Germline CDR1 reads SGHRS; CDR2 reads YFSETQ. The CDR3: CASSFRVEGYEQYF. CDR3 in DNA: TGCGCCAGCAGCTTCCGGGTAGAAGGCTACGAGCAGTACTTC.

The rearrangement uses TRBV5-6 and TRBJ1-5; 7 nucleotides match TRBD1. CDR1 and CDR2 from the germline V gene are SGHDT and YYEEEE. This CDR3 spans 17 amino acids. V was clipped by 4 bases and J by 0 bases; unmatched bases: 10. The CDR3 is CASSLDRGGFSNQPQHF. DNA of the CDR3: TGTGCCAGCAGCCTGGACAGAGGGGGCTTTAGCAATCAGCCCCAGCATTTT.